The 28 T cell receptor beta chains in this list originate from one sample, sequenced in a study of monozygotic twins with inflammatory bowel disease. TCRdb reprocessed the 5' RACE reads; each CDR3 protein has one entry and no DNA is given. The sample totals some 170,000 distinct CDR3 sequences. The sequencing sample was made of blood. All receptors derive from a human donor with ulcerative colitis or Crohn's disease, or a healthy co-twin of an affected twin (not recorded which).

The chain has TRBV3-1 and TRBJ2-1; TCRdb's D gene call, TRBD1, goes unchecked for lack of DNA. Germline values: CDR1 LGHDT, CDR2 YNNKEL (reference sequence). There are 14 residues in the CDR3. The chain's CDR3 is CASSQDHFVREQFF.

The rearrangement joins TRBV5-6 to TRBJ1-5; TCRdb designates TRBD1, a call that cannot be tested without DNA. This CDR3 region has 17 residues. From germline, CDR1 is SGHDT and CDR2 YYEEEE. The CDR3 sequence is CASSSKPPTGIDQPQHF.

The CDR3: CASLGYTGSFDEQFF. J is TRBJ2-1 and V is TRBV5-1; TCRdb selects TRBD1, and the lack of DNA leaves this call unchecked. The CDR3 covers 15 residues. Looked up from germline, CDR1 is SGHRS and CDR2 is YFSETQ.

The rearrangement links TRBV4-2 to TRBJ2-1; TCRdb outputs TRBD2, but without DNA this stays unchecked. The germline gives CDR1 LGHNA, CDR2 YNFKEQ. This CDR3 is built from 16 residues. This CDR3 is CASSQDKGTSGGEQFF.

The rearrangement links TRBV19 to TRBJ2-7; TCRdb's assignment of TRBD1 cannot be checked, as there is no DNA. Germline lookup yields CDR1 LNHDA and CDR2 SQIVND (reference sequence). The CDR3 contains 14 residues. Here the CDR3 reads CASTPGTGLYEQYF.

This chain joins TRBV20-1 and TRBJ2-1; TCRdb's assignment of TRBD1 cannot be checked, as there is no DNA. The CDR3 runs 14 residues. Per germline, CDR1 DFQATT and CDR2 SNEGSKA (reference sequence). The CDR3 here is CSARVGCLYNEQFF.

The gene calls are TRBV5-1 and TRBJ2-2; absent DNA, TCRdb's TRBD1 call cannot be checked. Looked up from germline, CDR1 is SGHRS and CDR2 is YFSETQ. The CDR3 is made up of 16 amino acids. The CDR3 spells CASRETAGDDTGELFF.

The gene calls are TRBV5-1 and TRBJ2-3; TCRdb gives TRBD2 as the D gene, but with no DNA this cannot be confirmed. Germline V CDR1 and CDR2: SGHRS, YFSETQ. CDR3 length: 14 residues. CDR3 residues: CASTPGTTLDTQYF. Full variable domain (missing parts from reference TRBV5-1 and TRBJ2-3): KAGVTQTPRYLIKTRGQQVTLSCSPISGHRSVSWYQQTPGQGLQFLFEYFSETQRNKGNFPGRFSGRQFSNSRSEMNVSTLELGDSALYLCASTPGTTLDTQYFGPGTRLTVL.

The rearrangement links TRBV10-3 to TRBJ2-7; the TRBD2 assignment by TCRdb is unverifiable without DNA. The CDR3 contains 15 residues. Germline V lookup: CDR1 ENHRY, CDR2 SYGVKD. CDR3 loop: CAISSGTSGSVEQYF.

The chain carries TRBV20-1 and TRBJ2-7; TCRdb's D call of TRBD1 is untestable without DNA. From germline, CDR1 is DFQATT and CDR2 SNEGSKA (reference sequence). CDR3 length: 14 amino acids. CDR3: CSARGFRGAYEQYF.

This sequence joins TRBV11-2 and TRBJ2-3; with no DNA, the TCRdb D assignment of TRBD2 cannot be verified. CDR1 and CDR2 from the germline V gene are SGHAT and FQNNGV. CDR3 length: 18 amino acids. CDR3 sequence reads: CASSSVGRTSGGTDTQYF.

This rearrangement joins TRBV28 to TRBJ2-1; TCRdb picks TRBD1, but there is no DNA to check that call. The CDR3 contains 13 residues. CDR1 is MDHEN and CDR2 is SYDVKM in the germline V gene. CDR3: CATGTGGYNEQFF.

The chain links TRBV5-1 to TRBJ2-1; TCRdb returns TRBD1, unconfirmable since there is no DNA. This CDR3 spans 14 amino acids. In germline, CDR1 is SGHRS, CDR2 YFSETQ. CDR3 sequence: CASSSQTGGNEQFF.

The chain links TRBV18 to TRBJ1-1. The germline CDR1 and CDR2 sequences are KGHSH and LQKENI. The CDR3 loop spans 13 amino acids. The CDR3 protein is CASSPTKVAEAFF.

This chain links TRBV5-6 with TRBJ2-6; the D call of TRBD1 rests on TCRdb alone, since no DNA is present to check it. Germline V gene lookup returns CDR1 SGHDT and CDR2 YYEEEE. The CDR3 is 19 residues long. CDR3 sequence: CASSFYAGAESSGANVLTF.

The chain has TRBV15 and TRBJ2-7; there is no DNA to check the TCRdb D call of TRBD2. The CDR3 consists of 14 residues. The V gene's germline CDR1 is LNHNV and CDR2 YYDKDF (reference sequence). CDR3 sequence: CATSRGGGPVEQYF.

V gene TRBV2 combines with J gene TRBJ2-1; the D gene TCRdb calls, TRBD1, cannot be checked with no DNA. The length of the CDR3 is 16 residues. Germline V gives CDR1 SNHLY, CDR2 FYNNEI. CDR3 protein: CAGKDRGRDIDNEQFF.

This sequence joins TRBV15 and TRBJ1-4. CDR1 LNHNV and CDR2 YYDKDF come from the germline V gene (reference sequence). The CDR3 runs to 14 residues. The CDR3 loop is CATSRDRQDEKLFF.

The chain has TRBV6-1 and TRBJ1-1. The V gene's germline CDR1 is MNHNS and CDR2 SASEGT. The CDR3 runs 14 residues. CDR3 protein: CASSEDLWDTEAFF.

This chain uses TRBV19 with TRBJ1-5; with no DNA, the TCRdb D assignment of TRBD1 cannot be verified. CDR1 LNHDA and CDR2 SQIVND come from the germline V gene (reference sequence). The CDR3 sequence is 16 residues long. The CDR3 reads CATRRLGSVVGQPQHF.

The CDR3 loop is CASSVTGGVRSGANVLTF. V is TRBV6-1 and J is TRBJ2-6; without DNA, the TCRdb call of TRBD1 cannot be checked. The CDR3 is 18 amino acids. CDR1 and CDR2 from the germline V gene are MNHNS and SASEGT.

The chain recombines TRBV5-5 with TRBJ1-4. The length of the CDR3 is 11 residues. CDR1 and CDR2 (germline): SGHKS, YYEKEE (reference sequence). The CDR3: CASSLREKLFF.

The genes are TRBV10-3 and TRBJ1-1; the TRBD1 assignment by TCRdb is unverifiable without DNA. Germline V gives CDR1 ENHRY, CDR2 SYGVKD. The CDR3 consists of 14 residues. The chain's CDR3 is CAIVGGGAVTEAFF.

This chain's CDR3 is CASSRDRGLYETQYF. The chain carries TRBV7-9 and TRBJ2-5; TCRdb picks TRBD1, but there is no DNA to check that call. The CDR3 loop spans 15 amino acids. From germline, CDR1 is SEHNR and CDR2 FQNEAQ (reference sequence).

This rearrangement joins TRBV7-8 to TRBJ1-2; TCRdb reports TRBD1, a call that lacks DNA to check it against. CDR3 length: 15 amino acids. Germline V lookup: CDR1 SGHVS, CDR2 FQNEAQ. CDR3 residues: CASSLVRQAKGGYTF.

The chain employs TRBV5-1 and TRBJ1-2. This CDR3 is 14 amino acids long. Germline lookup yields CDR1 SGHRS and CDR2 YFSETQ. CDR3 region: CASSSTTANYGYTF.

The CDR3 region is CASSFTGASEQFF. V usage is TRBV7-2 and J usage is TRBJ2-1; TCRdb indicates TRBD2, and absent DNA this call remains unverified. The CDR3 runs to 13 residues. The germline CDR1 and CDR2 sequences are SGHTA and FQGNSA.

V and J are TRBV6-4 and TRBJ2-3; without DNA, the TCRdb call of TRBD2 cannot be checked. Per germline, CDR1 MRHNA and CDR2 SNTAGT. The CDR3 has 15 residues. CDR3 loop: CASSDGSGGPDTQYF.